The entry that follows covers one TCR beta chain sequence. What it binds is not known. These data belong to a study of T cell responses to AZD1222 COVID-19 vaccine. Findings and limits, study-wide: Spike-specific TCR repertoires showed rising breadth and depth after two AZD1222 doses. Among AZD1222 vaccinees, only 5 to 7 were seropositive at baseline. The peak T cell response came first, and repertoires were sampled only after it. It should be noted that donors were predominantly white British and more often female, and clonal diversity was possibly underestimated.

The assay was immunoSEQ multiplex PCR, and TCRdb's table has in-frame clones only and misses some. Of approximately 120,000 clones listed, about 85% are singletons. CDR3 length equals 14 residues. Germline V gives CDR1 SGHRS, CDR2 YFSETQ. Trimming removed 4 bases at V and 3 bases at J, with 13 bases between. Here the sequenced sample was peripheral blood, taken 28 days after the second AZD1222 dose. The TCR comes from an adult who received the AZD1222 COVID-19 vaccine. This chain uses TRBV5-1 with TRBJ1-2, with D perhaps TRBD1 (5 bases). This chain's CDR3 is CASSPQGGHYGYTF. The CDR3 bases are TGCGCCAGCAGCCCGCAGGGAGGCCACTATGGCTACACCTTC.